Shown below are 10 T cell receptor beta chains from a single sample sequenced in a study of T cell clonotyping in hematopoietic cell transplantation. Libraries were prepared by immunoSEQ multiplex PCR; TCRdb keeps only in-frame clonotypes and omits some of them. The data contain 70,000 or so clones, 94% of them singletons. Sequencing was done on a sample of peripheral blood mononuclear cells. Receptors originate from a man between 45 and 60 years old in good health. Some clones in this sample may be carry-over from other donors' samples.

This chain uses TRBV5-4 with TRBJ2-3; 10 bases map to TRBD1. V lost 4 bases and J lost 3; bases outside the gene matches: 8. Germline values: CDR1 SGHNT, CDR2 YYREEE (reference sequence). The CDR3 spans 16 residues. The CDR3: CASSTTGTGVTDTQYF. The CDR3 bases are TGTGCCAGCAGCACTACCGGGACAGGGGTTACAGATACGCAGTATTTT.

The chain recombines TRBV6-1 with TRBJ1-2; D remains unclear. This CDR3 has 12 residues. The germline gives CDR1 MNHNS, CDR2 SASEGT. With 7 bases removed from V and 3 bases from J, the gap between germline ends came to 9 bases. CDR3 sequence (DNA): TGTGCCAGCATTCGACCGGACTATGGCTACACCTTC. This gives the protein CASIRPDYGYTF.

This chain uses TRBV9 with TRBJ1-1; D may be TRBD1 (6 bases). CDR1 is SGDLS and CDR2 is YYNGEE in the germline V gene. The V end lost 5 bases, the J end lost 5 bases, and 13 bases lay between the germline ends. The CDR3 loop spans 13 amino acids. The CDR3 here is CASSRQVVTEAFF. CDR3 sequence (DNA): TGTGCCAGCAGTCGACAGGTAGTGACTGAAGCTTTCTTT.

The chain is built from TRBV9 and TRBJ1-6; D not certain. V lost 0 bases and J 7 bases, leaving 8 bases between the germline ends. This CDR3 region has 14 residues. Germline CDR1 is SGDLS and CDR2 is YYNGEE. CDR3 sequence: CASSVGDVNSPLHF. DNA of the CDR3: TGTGCCAGCAGCGTAGGTGACGTCAATTCACCCCTCCACTTT.

Here the CDR3 DNA reads TGTGCCAGTAAACAGGGACCGAACACTGAAGCTTTCTTT. This encodes CASKQGPNTEAFF. The chain combines TRBV6-6 with TRBJ1-1, with D possibly being TRBD1 (6 bases). CDR1 and CDR2 from the germline V gene are MNHNY and SVGAGI (reference sequence). The CDR3 length is 13 residues. Deletions cut 9 bases from V and 1 base from J, with 12 bases between.

The chain employs TRBV7-9 and TRBJ2-2, with a weak D call TRBD1 (5 bases). This CDR3 has 16 amino acids. Per the germline V gene, CDR1 is SEHNR and CDR2 is FQNEAQ (reference sequence). The ends were cut back, 5 bases at V and 2 bases at J, with 15 bases in the middle. In nucleotides, the CDR3 is TGTGCCAGCAGCCCCCCGGTGACAGAAAACACCGGGGAGCTGTTTTTT. This sequence encodes CASSPPVTENTGELFF.

The chain is built from TRBV25-1 and TRBJ2-7; tentative D call: TRBD1 (6 bases). The CDR3 spans 14 residues. Germline V gene data show CDR1 as MGHDK and CDR2 as SYGVNS. V was shortened by 7 bases and J by 2 bases, with 15 bases between the two germline ends. The CDR3: CASTGQNSAYEQYF. DNA for the CDR3: TGTGCCAGCACCGGACAGAATTCCGCCTACGAGCAGTACTTC.

J is TRBJ2-7 and V is TRBV6-5; D possibly matches TRBD1 or TRBD2 (5 bases each). The CDR3 covers 15 residues. V gave up 2 bases and J gave up 5 bases, with 16 bases separating them. Germline V lookup: CDR1 MNHEY, CDR2 SVGAGI. CDR3 DNA sequence: TGTGCCAGCAGTTACGTCGCACTGGGGGTAAACGAGCAGTACTTC. Translation gives CASSYVALGVNEQYF.

CDR3 coding DNA: TGTGCCAGCAGTAAGTCCAGAGAAGAGACCCAGTACTTC. Amino acids: CASSKSREETQYF. This chain joins TRBV6-5 and TRBJ2-5; D is unclear. CDR1 MNHEY and CDR2 SVGAGI come from the germline V gene. The CDR3 runs to 13 residues. With 5 bases removed from V and 3 bases from J, the gap between germline ends came to 10 bases.

This clone came up once. CDR3 sequence: CAWSPSYEQYF. DNA for the CDR3: TGTGCCTGGAGTCCGTCCTACGAGCAGTACTTC. The chain uses TRBV30 and TRBJ2-7; D gene ambiguous. V was clipped by 2 bases and J by 1 base, with 3 bases between them. This CDR3 comprises 11 residues. Germline assignment: CDR1 GTSNPN and CDR2 SVGIG (reference sequence).